This T cell receptor beta chain is drawn from a study of control samples from healthy donors and cancer patients. The V end lost 2 bases, the J end lost 5 bases, and 12 bases lay between the germline ends. CDR3 length: 14 amino acids. Germline V lookup: CDR1 SGHDN, CDR2 FVKESK. The table came from immunoSEQ multiplex PCR; TCRdb's copy has only in-frame clones and leaves some out. The profile covers roughly 130,000 clones, with 70% to 90% appearing a single time and 3% to 3.5% taken by the ten largest. The sample comprised blood. The chain joins TRBV14 to TRBJ1-1; D ambiguous. This clonotype originated in a man aged 50 or older in good health. The CDR3 here is CASSQPGQRTEAFF. Here the CDR3 DNA reads TGTGCCAGCAGCCAACCTGGGCAGAGAACTGAAGCTTTCTTT.